This T cell receptor beta chain emerged from a study of human thymus T cells. Overall study results and limits: Related work found strong thymic repertoire overlap between unrelated individuals. Within thymic and blood repertoires, V and J gene usage appeared to be biased.

Generated by immunoSEQ multiplex PCR, the TCRdb table keeps only in-frame clones and is missing some. The profile shows about 78,000 clones, 90% to 97% of them singletons. V gave up 11 bases and J gave up 1 base, with 11 bases separating them. This CDR3 is built from 12 residues. Germline CDR1 is ENHRY and CDR2 is SYGVKD. As for this clone: No antigen is known for it.

The study used thymus tissue resected during corrective heart surgery. Infants served as donors; they were healthy and Finnish and were having corrective surgery for congenital heart defects. The V and J genes are TRBV10-3 and TRBJ1-1; D remains ambiguous. The TCR was taken from a boy in the first two years of life with a congenital heart defect but otherwise immunologically healthy. Sequencing used thymus tissue. This chain's CDR3 is CAVRRENTEAFF. The CDR3 DNA reads TGTGCCGTCCGTCGGGAGAACACTGAAGCTTTCTTT.